The 10 T cell receptor beta chains below all came from one sample that was sequenced in a study of siplizumab effects on memory and regulatory T cells. TCRdb's copy holds only in-frame clones and misses some; the assay was immunoSEQ multiplex PCR. The table lists about 63,000 clones, 75% to 90% of them singletons. The specimen sequenced was memory CD4+ T cells sorted from blood. The receptor source for this set is a human donor in good health.

In DNA form, the CDR3 reads TGCGCCAGCAGCCCTCTCTTAATGACGCGGGATAGCAATCAGCCCCAGCATTTT. This translates into CASSPLLMTRDSNQPQHF. The chain employs TRBV4-1 and TRBJ1-5; the D is unclear. This CDR3 is 18 amino acids long. Germline assignment: CDR1 MGHRA and CDR2 YSYEKL. Trimming removed 4 bases from V and 0 bases from J, with 19 bases in between.

Only a few counts were recorded for this clone. The chain carries TRBV30 and TRBJ2-7; D gene unclear. CDR1 is GTSNPN, CDR2 SVGIG, per germline (reference sequence). The CDR3 is made up of 11 amino acids. V shed 1 base and J shed 4 bases, with 5 bases lying between them. The CDR3 loop reads CAWSAGYEQYF. CDR3 nucleotides: TGTGCCTGGAGTGCAGGATACGAGCAGTACTTC.

The rearrangement uses TRBV27 and TRBJ1-1; no reliable D call. V lost 2 bases, J lost 5 bases, and 12 bases lay in between. Germline V gene data show CDR1 as MNHEY and CDR2 as SMNVEV (reference sequence). This CDR3 spans 14 amino acids. The chain's CDR3 is CASSLGRPGTEAFF. Here the CDR3 DNA reads TGTGCCAGCAGTTTAGGACGGCCGGGGACTGAAGCTTTCTTT.

The V gene is TRBV19, the J gene TRBJ2-3, with D unclear. The length of the CDR3 is 14 residues. Per the germline V gene, CDR1 is LNHDA and CDR2 is SQIVND (reference sequence). V was pared by 1 base and J by 6 bases, with 11 bases between. The CDR3 DNA reads as TGTGCCAGTAGTATAGTTCGGCTGGGCGATACGCAGTATTTT. Amino acids: CASSIVRLGDTQYF.

This sequence joins TRBV28 and TRBJ2-1, with D tentatively TRBD1 or TRBD2 (5 bases each). This CDR3 region has 13 residues. Trimming removed 5 bases at V and 7 bases at J, with 12 bases between. Germline lookup yields CDR1 MDHEN and CDR2 SYDVKM. CDR3 DNA sequence: TGTGCCAGCAGTCCAGGGACGACGAATGAGCAGTTCTTC. Translating it yields CASSPGTTNEQFF.

The V and J genes are TRBV5-1 and TRBJ2-3; D is uncertain. Trimming cost V 4 bases and J 2 bases, with 11 bases left between them. Germline V lookup: CDR1 SGHRS, CDR2 YFSETQ. The CDR3 loop spans 14 amino acids. The CDR3 is CASSHDKPTDTQYF. CDR3 in DNA: TGCGCCAGCAGCCATGACAAACCCACAGATACGCAGTATTTT. The entire variable domain, with the rest obtained from reference TRBV5-1 and TRBJ2-3, is as follows: KAGVTQTPRYLIKTRGQQVTLSCSPISGHRSVSWYQQTPGQGLQFLFEYFSETQRNKGNFPGRFSGRQFSNSRSEMNVSTLELGDSALYLCASSHDKPTDTQYFGPGTRLTVL.

The chain joins TRBV9 to TRBJ2-3; 7 bases match TRBD1. J gave up 2 bases and V 4 bases, and 10 bases lay outside the gene matches. CDR3 length: 16 residues. From germline, CDR1 is SGDLS and CDR2 YYNGEE. The CDR3 here is CASSPRQGPPTDTQYF. The CDR3 region has the DNA TGTGCCAGCAGCCCCCGACAGGGCCCCCCCACAGATACGCAGTATTTT. The full variable domain, with the rest looked up from reference TRBV9 and TRBJ2-3, is DSGVTQTPKHLITATGQRVTLRCSPRSGDLSVYWYQQSLDQGLQFLIQYYNGEERAKGNILERFSAQQFPDLHSELNLSSLELGDSALYFCASSPRQGPPTDTQYFGPGTRLTVL.

The gene calls are TRBV6-5 and TRBJ1-2; D gene ambiguous. CDR3 size: 13 residues. Trimming removed 6 bases from V and 8 bases from J, with 16 bases in between. Germline CDR1 and CDR2: MNHEY and SVGAGI. The CDR3 is CASSQEQLWGYTF. The CDR3 DNA is TGTGCCAGCAGCCAGGAACAGTTATGGGGCTACACCTTC.

The CDR3 spells CASSYRNYGYTF. Written as DNA, the CDR3 is TGTGCCAGCAGTTACCGCAACTATGGCTACACCTTC. The chain combines TRBV6-5 with TRBJ1-2, with D uncertain. This CDR3 spans 12 amino acids. Germline V lookup: CDR1 MNHEY, CDR2 SVGAGI. Trimming left V 2 bases short and J 2 bases short, with 3 bases between.

DNA for the CDR3: TGTGCCAGCAGTTTTCCCCGAGGGGGGGGGAATTCACCCCTCCACTTT. Its protein is CASSFPRGGGNSPLHF. The genes are TRBV28 and TRBJ1-6, with a tentative D call TRBD1 (6 bases). Germline V gene data show CDR1 as MDHEN and CDR2 as SYDVKM. Trimming cost V 3 bases and J 7 bases, with 16 bases left between them. The CDR3 sequence is 16 residues long.